This is a list of T cell receptor beta chains from one sample in a study of T cells in localized non-small cell lung cancer. The protocol was immunoSEQ multiplex PCR, while the TCRdb copy is restricted to in-frame clones and leaves out a portion. The table has approximately 31,000 clones, 85% to 90% seen once. The sequenced sample was peripheral blood, obtained before any cancer treatment. Every receptor here comes from a female donor older than 55 with stage I lung adenocarcinoma. Both conserved end residues are part of each CDR3. Fields, in order: V gene, J gene, clone size, D gene, CDR3 protein, CDR3 DNA. The D gene is left open where the match is weak. Not all rows give a size; the values are once, few, many and, for expanded clones, a class.

>TRBV14|TRBJ2-7|-|TRBD2
CASSYTGTSGRYEQYF
TGTGCCAGCAGCTACACCGGGACTAGCGGGAGGTACGAGCAGTACTTC
>TRBV7-9|TRBJ2-1|-|-
CASSPPRASSYNEQFF
TGTGCCAGCAGCCCCCCCCGCGCCAGCTCCTACAATGAGCAGTTCTTC
>TRBV18|TRBJ2-3|-|-
CASSPTRSNTQYF
TGTGCCAGCTCACCGACGCGGTCAAATACGCAGTATTTT
>TRBV7-2|TRBJ1-2|-|-
CASSLLGGGPYGGYTF
TGTGCCAGCAGCCTCCTAGGAGGCGGACCCTATGGTGGCTACACCTTC
>TRBV11-2|TRBJ1-1|few|TRBD1
CASSLGPDRGPRTEAFF
TGTGCCAGCAGCTTAGGCCCGGACAGGGGGCCTCGCACTGAAGCTTTCTTT
>TRBV29-1|TRBJ2-1|-|-
CSVEGRGSYNEQFF
TGCAGCGTTGAAGGCAGGGGCTCCTACAATGAGCAGTTCTTC
>TRBV6-1|TRBJ1-2|-|TRBD1
CASSAFGTGRGYTF
TGTGCCAGCAGCGCATTCGGGACAGGGCGCGGCTACACCTTC
>TRBV7-8|TRBJ1-2|-|TRBD1
CASSLGQGAGHGYTF
TGTGCCAGCAGCTTGGGTCAGGGGGCCGGGCATGGCTACACCTTC
>TRBV2|TRBJ2-7|once|TRBD2
CASSASGRGEQYF
TGTGCCAGCAGTGCTAGCGGGAGAGGCGAGCAGTACTTC
>TRBV12-5|TRBJ2-7|-|-
CASGLEVGGYEQYF
TGTGCTAGTGGTTTAGAAGTGGGCGGGTACGAGCAGTACTTC
>TRBV28|TRBJ1-2|-|-
CASSLGGPGYGYTF
TGTGCCAGCAGTTTGGGGGGGCCTGGCTATGGCTACACCTTC
>TRBV4-3|TRBJ2-1|-|-
CASSLQQGSYNEQFF
TGCGCCAGCAGCCTTCAACAGGGCTCCTACAATGAGCAGTTCTTC
>TRBV10-1|TRBJ2-3|-|TRBD2
CASSESAGGDTQYF
TGCGCCAGCAGTGAGTCAGCGGGAGGAGATACGCAGTATTTT